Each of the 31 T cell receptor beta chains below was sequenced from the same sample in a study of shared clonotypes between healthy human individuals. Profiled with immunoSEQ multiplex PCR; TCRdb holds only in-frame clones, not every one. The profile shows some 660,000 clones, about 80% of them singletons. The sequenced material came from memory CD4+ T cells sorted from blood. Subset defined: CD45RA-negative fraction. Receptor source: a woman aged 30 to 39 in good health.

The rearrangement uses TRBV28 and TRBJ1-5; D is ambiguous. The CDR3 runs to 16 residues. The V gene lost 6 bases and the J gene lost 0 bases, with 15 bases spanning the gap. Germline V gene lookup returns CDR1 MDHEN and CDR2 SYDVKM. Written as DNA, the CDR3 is TGTGCCAGCAGCTCCGATAGTACGTATAGCAATCAGCCCCAGCATTTT. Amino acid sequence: CASSSDSTYSNQPQHF.

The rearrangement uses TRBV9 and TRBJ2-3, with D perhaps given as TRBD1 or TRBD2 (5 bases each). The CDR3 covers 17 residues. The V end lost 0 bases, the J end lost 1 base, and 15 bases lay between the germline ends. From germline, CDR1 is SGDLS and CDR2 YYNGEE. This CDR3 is CASSVEARGWGTDTQYF. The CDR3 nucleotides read TGTGCCAGCAGCGTAGAAGCGAGGGGTTGGGGCACAGATACGCAGTATTTT.

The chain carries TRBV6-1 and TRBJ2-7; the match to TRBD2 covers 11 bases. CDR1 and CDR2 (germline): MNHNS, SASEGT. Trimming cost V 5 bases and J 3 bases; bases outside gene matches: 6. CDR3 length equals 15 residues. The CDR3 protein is CASSIRGTSGYEQYF. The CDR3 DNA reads TGTGCCAGCAGTATAAGGGGGACTAGCGGCTACGAGCAGTACTTC.

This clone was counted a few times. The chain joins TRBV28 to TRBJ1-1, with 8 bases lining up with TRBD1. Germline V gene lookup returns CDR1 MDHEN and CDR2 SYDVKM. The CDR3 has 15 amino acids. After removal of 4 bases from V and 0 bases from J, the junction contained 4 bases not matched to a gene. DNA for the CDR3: TGTGCCAGCAGTTCCCAGGGGGCAATGAACACTGAAGCTTTCTTT. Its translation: CASSSQGAMNTEAFF.

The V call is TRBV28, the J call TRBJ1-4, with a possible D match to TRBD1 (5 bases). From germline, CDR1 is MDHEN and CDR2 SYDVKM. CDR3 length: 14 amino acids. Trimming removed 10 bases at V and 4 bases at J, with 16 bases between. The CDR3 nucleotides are TGTGCCACCGGAGGGGCGGCTTTTAATGAAAAACTGTTTTTT. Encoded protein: CATGGAAFNEKLFF.

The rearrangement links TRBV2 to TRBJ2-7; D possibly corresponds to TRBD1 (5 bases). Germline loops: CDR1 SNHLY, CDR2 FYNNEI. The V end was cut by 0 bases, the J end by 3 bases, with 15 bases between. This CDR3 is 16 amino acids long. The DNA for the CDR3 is TGTGCCAGCAGTGAAGCTACGAGGCAGGGCAGCTACGAGCAGTACTTC. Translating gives CASSEATRQGSYEQYF. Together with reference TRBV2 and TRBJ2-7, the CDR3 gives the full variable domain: EPEVTQTPSHQVTQMGQEVILRCVPISNHLYFYWYRQILGQKVEFLVSFYNNEISEKSEIFDDQFSVERPDGSNFTLKIRSTKLEDSAMYFCASSEATRQGSYEQYFGPGTRLTVT.

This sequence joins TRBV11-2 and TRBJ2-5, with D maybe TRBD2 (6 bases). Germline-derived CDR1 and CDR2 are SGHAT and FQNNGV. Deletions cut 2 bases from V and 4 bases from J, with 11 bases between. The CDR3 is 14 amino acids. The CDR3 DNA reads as TGTGCCAGCAGCTTATTAGAAGCGGGAGAGACCCAGTACTTC. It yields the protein CASSLLEAGETQYF.

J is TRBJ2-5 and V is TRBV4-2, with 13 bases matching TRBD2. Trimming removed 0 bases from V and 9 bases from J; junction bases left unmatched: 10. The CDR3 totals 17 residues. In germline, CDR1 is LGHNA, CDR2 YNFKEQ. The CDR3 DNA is TGTGCCAGCAGCCAAGAGCCCGGGACTAGCGGGACATCGGCCCAGTACTTC. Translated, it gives CASSQEPGTSGTSAQYF.

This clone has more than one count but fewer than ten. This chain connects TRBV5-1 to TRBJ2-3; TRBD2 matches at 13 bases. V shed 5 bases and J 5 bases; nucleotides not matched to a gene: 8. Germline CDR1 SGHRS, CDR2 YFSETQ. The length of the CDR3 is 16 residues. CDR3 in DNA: TGCGCCAGCAGGCCGGGACTAGCGGGACACGGAGATACGCAGTATTTT. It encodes CASRPGLAGHGDTQYF.

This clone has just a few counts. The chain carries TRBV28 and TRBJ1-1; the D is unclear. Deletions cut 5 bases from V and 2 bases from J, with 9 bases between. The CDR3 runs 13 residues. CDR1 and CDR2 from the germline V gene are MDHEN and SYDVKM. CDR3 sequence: CASSQDINTEAFF. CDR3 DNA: TGTGCCAGCAGTCAAGACATTAACACTGAAGCTTTCTTT.

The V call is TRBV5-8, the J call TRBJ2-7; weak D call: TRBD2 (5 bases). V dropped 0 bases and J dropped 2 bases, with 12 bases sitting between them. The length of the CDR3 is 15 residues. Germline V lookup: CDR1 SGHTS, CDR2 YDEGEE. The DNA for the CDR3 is TGTGCCAGCAGCTTGGTTGGGCGGGCGGCCTACGAGCAGTACTTC. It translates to CASSLVGRAAYEQYF. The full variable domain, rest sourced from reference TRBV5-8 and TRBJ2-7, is EAGVTQSPTHLIKTRGQQATLRCSPISGHTSVYWYQQALGLGLQFLLWYDEGEERNRGNFPPRFSGRQFPNYSSELNVNALELEDSALYLCASSLVGRAAYEQYFGPGTRLTVT.

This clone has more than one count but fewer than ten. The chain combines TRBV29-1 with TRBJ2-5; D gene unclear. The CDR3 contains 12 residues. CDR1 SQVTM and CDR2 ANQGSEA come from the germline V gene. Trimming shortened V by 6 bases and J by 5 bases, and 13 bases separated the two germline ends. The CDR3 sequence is CSVPSRTETQYF. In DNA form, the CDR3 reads TGCAGCGTCCCCAGTCGGACGGAGACCCAGTACTTC.

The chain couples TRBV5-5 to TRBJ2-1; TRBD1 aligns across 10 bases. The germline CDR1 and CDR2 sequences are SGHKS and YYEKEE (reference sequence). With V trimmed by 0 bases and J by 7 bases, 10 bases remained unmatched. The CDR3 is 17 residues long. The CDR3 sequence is CASSLGPTGGPQNEQFF. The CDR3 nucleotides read TGTGCCAGCAGCTTGGGCCCGACAGGGGGCCCACAGAATGAGCAGTTCTTC.

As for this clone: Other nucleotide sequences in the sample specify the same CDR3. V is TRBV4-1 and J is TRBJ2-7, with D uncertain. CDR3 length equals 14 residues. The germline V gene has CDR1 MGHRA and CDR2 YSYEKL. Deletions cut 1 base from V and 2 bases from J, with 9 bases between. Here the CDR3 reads CASSQAKPPYEQYF. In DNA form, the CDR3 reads TGCGCCAGCAGCCAAGCGAAACCACCCTACGAGCAGTACTTC.

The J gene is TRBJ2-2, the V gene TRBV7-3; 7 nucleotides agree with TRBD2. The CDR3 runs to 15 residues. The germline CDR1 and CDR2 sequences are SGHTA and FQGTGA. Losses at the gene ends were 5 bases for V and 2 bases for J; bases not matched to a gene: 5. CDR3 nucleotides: TGTGCCAGCAGCGTAGCGGGTGGAAACACCGGGGAGCTGTTTTTT. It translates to CASSVAGGNTGELFF. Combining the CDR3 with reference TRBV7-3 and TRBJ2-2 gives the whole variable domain GAGVSQTPSNKVTEKGKYVELRCDPISGHTALYWYRQSLGQGPEFLIYFQGTGAADDSGLPNDRFFAVRPEGSVSTLKIQRTERGDSAVYLCASSVAGGNTGELFFGEGSRLTVL.

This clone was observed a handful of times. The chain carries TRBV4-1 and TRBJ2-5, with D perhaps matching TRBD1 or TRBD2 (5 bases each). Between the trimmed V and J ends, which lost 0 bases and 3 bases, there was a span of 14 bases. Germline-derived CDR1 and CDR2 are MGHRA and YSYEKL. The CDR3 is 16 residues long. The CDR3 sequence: CASSQDPGRLEETQYF. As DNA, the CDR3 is TGCGCCAGCAGCCAAGATCCGGGACGCTTGGAAGAGACCCAGTACTTC.

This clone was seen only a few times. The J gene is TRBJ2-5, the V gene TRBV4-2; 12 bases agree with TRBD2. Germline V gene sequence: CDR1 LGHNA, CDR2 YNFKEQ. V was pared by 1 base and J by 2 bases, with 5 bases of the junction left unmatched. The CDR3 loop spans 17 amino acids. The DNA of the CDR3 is TGTGCCAGCAGCCAAGGACGGACTAGCGGGGATCAAGAGACCCAGTACTTC. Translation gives CASSQGRTSGDQETQYF.

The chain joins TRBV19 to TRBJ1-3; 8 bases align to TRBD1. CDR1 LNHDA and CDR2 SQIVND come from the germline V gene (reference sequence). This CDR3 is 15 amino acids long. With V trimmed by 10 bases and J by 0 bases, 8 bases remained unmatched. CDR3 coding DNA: TGTGCCACCCGGGACAGGCGATACTCTGGAAACACCATATATTTT. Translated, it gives CATRDRRYSGNTIYF.

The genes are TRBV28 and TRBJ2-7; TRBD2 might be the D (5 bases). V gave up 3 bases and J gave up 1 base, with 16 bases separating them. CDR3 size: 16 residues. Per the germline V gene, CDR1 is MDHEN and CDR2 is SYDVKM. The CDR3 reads CASSFSLRTQSYEQYF. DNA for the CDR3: TGTGCCAGCAGTTTCAGCTTGCGGACTCAATCCTACGAGCAGTACTTC.

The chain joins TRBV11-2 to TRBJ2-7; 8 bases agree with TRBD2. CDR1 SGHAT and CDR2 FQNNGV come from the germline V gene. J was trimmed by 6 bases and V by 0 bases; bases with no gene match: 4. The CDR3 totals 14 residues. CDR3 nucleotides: TGTGCCAGCAGCTTAGATCAGCGGGAGTCCGAGCAGTACTTC. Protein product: CASSLDQRESEQYF.

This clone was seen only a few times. CDR3 nucleotides: TGTGCCAGCAGCCCAGGGGGGTCTCAGCCCCAGCATTTT. Encoded protein: CASSPGGSQPQHF. This chain links TRBV6-5 with TRBJ1-5, with 7 bases that match TRBD1. V shed 6 bases, J shed 6 bases, and the junction held 5 bases outside the gene matches. Germline V CDR1 and CDR2: MNHEY, SVGAGI. The CDR3 loop spans 13 amino acids.

CDR3 loop: CASRPGTGSGNTIYF. The DNA of the CDR3 is TGTGCCAGCAGGCCCGGGACCGGGTCTGGAAACACCATATATTTT. The chain recombines TRBV6-5 with TRBJ1-3, with D possibly matching TRBD1 (5 bases). The V gene lost 6 bases and the J gene lost 1 base, with 13 bases spanning the gap. The CDR3 extends over 15 amino acids. Germline V gene sequence: CDR1 MNHEY, CDR2 SVGAGI.

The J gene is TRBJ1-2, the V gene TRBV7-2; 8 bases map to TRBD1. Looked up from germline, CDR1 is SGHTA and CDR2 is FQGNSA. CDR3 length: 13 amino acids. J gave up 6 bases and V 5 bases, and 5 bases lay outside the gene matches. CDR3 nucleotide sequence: TGTGCCAGCAGCGCGAACAGGGGGGATGGCTACACCTTC. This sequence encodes CASSANRGDGYTF.

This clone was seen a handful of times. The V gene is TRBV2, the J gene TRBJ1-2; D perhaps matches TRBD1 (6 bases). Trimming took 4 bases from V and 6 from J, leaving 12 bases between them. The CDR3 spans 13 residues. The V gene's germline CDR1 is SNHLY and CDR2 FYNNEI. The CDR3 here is CASSGDIRNGYTF. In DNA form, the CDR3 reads TGTGCCAGCAGTGGGGACATTAGGAATGGCTACACCTTC.

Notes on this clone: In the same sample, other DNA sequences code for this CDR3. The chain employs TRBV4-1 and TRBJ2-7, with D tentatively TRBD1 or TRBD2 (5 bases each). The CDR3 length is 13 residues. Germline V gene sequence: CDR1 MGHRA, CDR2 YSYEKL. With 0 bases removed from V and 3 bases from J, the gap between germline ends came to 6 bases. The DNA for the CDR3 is TGCGCCAGCAGCCAAGATGGGGGCTACGAGCAGTACTTC. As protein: CASSQDGGYEQYF.

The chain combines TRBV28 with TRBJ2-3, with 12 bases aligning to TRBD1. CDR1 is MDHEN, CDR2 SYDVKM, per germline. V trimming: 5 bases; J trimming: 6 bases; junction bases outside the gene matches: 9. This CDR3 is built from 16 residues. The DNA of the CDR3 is TGTGCCAGCAGTCCATCGGGACAGGGGGCGTGGGATACGCAGTATTTT. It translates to CASSPSGQGAWDTQYF.

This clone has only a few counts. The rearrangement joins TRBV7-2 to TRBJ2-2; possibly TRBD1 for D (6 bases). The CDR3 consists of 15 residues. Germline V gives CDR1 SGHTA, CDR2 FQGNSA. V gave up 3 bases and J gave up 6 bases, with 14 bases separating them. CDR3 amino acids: CASSFPGQMAGELFF. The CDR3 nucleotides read TGTGCCAGCAGCTTTCCGGGACAAATGGCCGGGGAGCTGTTTTTT.

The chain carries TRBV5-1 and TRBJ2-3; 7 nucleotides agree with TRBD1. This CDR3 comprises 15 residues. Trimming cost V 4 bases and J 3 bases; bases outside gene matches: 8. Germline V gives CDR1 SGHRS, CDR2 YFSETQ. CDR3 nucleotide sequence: TGCGCCAGCAGCCCGGGACAGCTAGAGACAGATACGCAGTATTTT. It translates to CASSPGQLETDTQYF.

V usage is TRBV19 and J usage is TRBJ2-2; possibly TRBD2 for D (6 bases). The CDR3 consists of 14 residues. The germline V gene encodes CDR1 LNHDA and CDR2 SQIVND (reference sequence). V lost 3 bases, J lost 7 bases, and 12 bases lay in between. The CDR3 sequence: CASSMSGGGGELFF. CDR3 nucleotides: TGTGCCAGTAGTATGTCCGGGGGTGGCGGGGAGCTGTTTTTT.

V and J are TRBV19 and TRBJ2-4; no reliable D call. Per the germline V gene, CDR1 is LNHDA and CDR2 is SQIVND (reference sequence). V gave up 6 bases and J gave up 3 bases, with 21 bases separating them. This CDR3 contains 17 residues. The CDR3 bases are TGTGCCAGTAGCCCTACGCACCTAGGGAAGTACAAAAACATTCAGTACTTC. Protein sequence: CASSPTHLGKYKNIQYF. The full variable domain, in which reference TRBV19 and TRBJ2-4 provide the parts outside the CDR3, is DGGITQSPKYLFRKEGQNVTLSCEQNLNHDAMYWYRQDPGQGLRLIYYSQIVNDFQKGDIAEGYSVSREKKESFPLTVTSAQKNPTAFYLCASSPTHLGKYKNIQYFGAGTRLSVL.

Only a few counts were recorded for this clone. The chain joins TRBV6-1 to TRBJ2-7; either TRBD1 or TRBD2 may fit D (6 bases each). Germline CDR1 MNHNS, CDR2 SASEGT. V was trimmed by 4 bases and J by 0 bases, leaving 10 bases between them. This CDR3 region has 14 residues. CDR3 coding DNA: TGTGCCAGCAGTGGGAGGGGGAGCTCCTACGAGCAGTACTTC. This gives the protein CASSGRGSSYEQYF.